This T cell receptor beta chain came from a study of T-cell reconstitution after alpha-beta-depleted transplantation in children (TCRdb year 2016). In the study overall: Using TCR repertoire profiling, the study quantitatively followed how T-cell immune reconstitution unfolded in children after TCRalphabeta/CD19-depleted allogeneic hematopoietic cell transplantation. General findings and caveats noted by the study authors: Hyperexpanded clone frequencies declined over subsequent months; after one year, T-cell counts and TCRbeta diversity were mostly attributed to newly produced T cells. In some patients, the high TCRbeta diversity seen at day 60 was put down to recipient T cells and intrathymic progenitors that had survived conditioning. The apparently early recovery of alphabetaT-cell counts about two months after transplant reportedly depended on only several hundred rapidly expanded clones that came from non-depleted graft cells.

From its cysteine to its phenylalanine, the CDR3 spans 17 amino acids. Only the CDR3 DNA stays, 51 bases, in frame from base 1. V loses 4 bases of germline sequence and J loses 8 bases, and the interval between the two ends is 22 bases. Looking up the germline V gene yields CDR1 SGDLS and CDR2 YYNGEE. This clonotype was detected many times. Its antigen is unknown. Base quality data are lacking; no much larger clone is found one base away. Libraries were prepared through PCR. The reads were generated on an Illumina HiSeq 2500. TCR library preparation used molecular barcoding, with unique molecular identifiers applied to normalize quantification of the TCRbeta repertoire. The public reads were run again by TCRdb, first through fastp at Q25 and then through MiXCR, and only productive beta chains were kept. Rows are unified per CDR3 protein, each entry keeping the most common DNA and genes. Across this sample there are roughly 250,000 distinct CDR3 sequences, with under 9.5% seen only once. The ten largest account for nearly 6.5% of the sample.

This specimen's treatment or condition label, per the study, means: allogeneic hematopoietic cell transplantation with graft depleted of TCRalphabeta T cells and CD19 B cells. TCRalphabeta/CD19-depleted allogeneic hematopoietic cell grafts were given to the transplant recipients, all of whom were children. The clonotype was recovered from a male patient aged 10 to 17 who had a stem cell transplant for acute lymphoblastic leukemia, so the T cells may come from the graft donor. The sequence is built from TRBV9 and TRBJ2-6, and possibly TRBD2, on 6 matching bases. Source: PBMCs, mostly from graft donor cells, taken 180 days after TCRalphabeta/CD19-depleted stem cell transplant. The CDR3 sequence is CASSPREPISWTNVLTF. In nucleotide form, the sequence is TGTGCCAGCAGCCCGCGGGAACCTATTTCTTGGACCAACGTCCTGACTTTC.